This TCR beta chain was sequenced during a study of T cells in Graves' hyperthyroidism and ophthalmopathy. Study-wide points: The model predicted ophthalmopathy a median around six months before onset. Blood also carried most thyroid clonotypes expanded above 0.001.

Ten or more counts support this clonotype. Its antigen is as yet unknown. What was amplified from RNA transcripts were TCR beta CDR3 regions. Using the HTBI primer set, a first-round RT-PCR was run on the TCR CDR3. In TCRdb, the multiplex PCR reads were re-called with MiXCR into one record per CDR3 protein. The sample holds a few hundred thousand distinct CDR3 sequences; about 43% are singletons and the top ten take more than 7%. Stable Graves' hyperthyroidism meant no ophthalmopathy progression within 18 months. For the diagnoses, clinical symptoms, serum thyroxine and TRAb, thyroid ultrasound and orbital computed tomography were used. The specimen sequenced was peripheral blood or thyroid tissue (not recorded which). The receptor was derived from a woman under 30 with Graves' hyperthyroidism.

The CDR3: CASSSGRIYGYTF. In DNA form, the CDR3 reads TGTGCCAGTAGTTCGGGTCGGATCTATGGCTACACCTTC. The chain has TRBV19 and TRBJ1-2; D not resolved. CDR1 and CDR2 from the germline V gene are LNHDA and SQIVND (reference sequence). The CDR3 extends over 13 amino acids. V was cut by 5 bases and J by 4 bases, with 11 bases left in between.